The TCR beta chain described here comes from a study of blood T cell repertoires in COVID-19. The overall study: Acute and convalescent COVID-19 samples came from the United States, Italy and Spain. PBMCs, B-cell-depleted T cells, or T cells were the source of the cDNA or gDNA that made up the material.

Seattle participants joined during active infection and were tracked over time. This CDR3 spans 11 amino acids. Germline V lookup: CDR1 DFQATT, CDR2 SNEGSKA (reference sequence). The authors' processing: Reference gene primers were amplified, and this amplification served to estimate nucleated cell counts. Using immunoSEQ multiplex PCR, the repertoire was profiled, and TCRdb retains in-frame clones only, with some absent. V, J and clone size are those of that table, while D and trimming were read from the DNA. The data contain 200,000 to 300,000 clones, around nine tenths of them singletons. Of note for this clone: The junction does not match germline at one end; this may be a read error.

The clonotype was recovered from a young man with COVID-19, enrolled during active disease. Sequencing was done on a sample of peripheral blood. The chain is built from TRBV20-1 and TRBJ1-2; D is ambiguous. Written as DNA, the CDR3 is TGCAGTGCTACCGACATTCATGGCTACGCCTTC. Translation: CSATDIHGYAF.